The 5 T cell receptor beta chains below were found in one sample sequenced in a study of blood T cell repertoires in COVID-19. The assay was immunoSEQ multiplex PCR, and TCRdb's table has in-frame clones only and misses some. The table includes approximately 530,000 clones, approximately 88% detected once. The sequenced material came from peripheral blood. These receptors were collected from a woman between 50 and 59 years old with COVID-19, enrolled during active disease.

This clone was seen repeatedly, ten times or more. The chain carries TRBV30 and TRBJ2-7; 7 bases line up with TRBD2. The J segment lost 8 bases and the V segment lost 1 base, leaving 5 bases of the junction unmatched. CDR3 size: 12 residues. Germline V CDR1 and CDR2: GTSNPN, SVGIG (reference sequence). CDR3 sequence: CAWSAPTSQQYF. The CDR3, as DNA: TGTGCCTGGAGTGCCCCGACTAGCCAGCAGTACTTC.

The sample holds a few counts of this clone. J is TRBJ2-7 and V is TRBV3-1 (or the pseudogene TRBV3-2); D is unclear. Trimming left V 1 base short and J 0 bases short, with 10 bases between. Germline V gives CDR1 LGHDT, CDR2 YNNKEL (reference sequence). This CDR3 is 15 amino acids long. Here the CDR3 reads CASSQGPRVSYEQYF. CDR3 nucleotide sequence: TGTGCCAGCAGCCAAGGACCCCGGGTCTCCTACGAGCAGTACTTC.

This CDR3 reads CASSEQGREKLFF. Here the CDR3 DNA reads TGTGCCAGTAGTGAACAGGGGCGGGAAAAACTGTTTTTT. The chain has TRBV19 and TRBJ1-4, with 7 bases aligning to TRBD1. The trim removed 5 bases at V and 8 bases at J, leaving 5 bases unmatched. CDR3 length: 13 residues. Germline CDR1 is LNHDA and CDR2 is SQIVND (reference sequence).

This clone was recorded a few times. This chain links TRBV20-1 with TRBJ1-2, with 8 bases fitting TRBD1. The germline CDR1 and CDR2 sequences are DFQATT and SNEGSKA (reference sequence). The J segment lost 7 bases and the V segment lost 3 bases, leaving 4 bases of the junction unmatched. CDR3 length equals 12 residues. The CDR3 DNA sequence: TGCAGTGCTAGTGGGACAGGCCCTGGCTACACCTTC. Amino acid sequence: CSASGTGPGYTF.

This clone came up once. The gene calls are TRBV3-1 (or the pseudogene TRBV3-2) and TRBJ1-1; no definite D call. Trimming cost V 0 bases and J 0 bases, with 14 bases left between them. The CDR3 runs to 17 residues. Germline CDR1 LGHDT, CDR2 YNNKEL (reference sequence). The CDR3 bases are TGTGCCAGCAGCCAAGACCGCTCCCCTCTATTGAACACTGAAGCTTTCTTT. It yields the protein CASSQDRSPLLNTEAFF.